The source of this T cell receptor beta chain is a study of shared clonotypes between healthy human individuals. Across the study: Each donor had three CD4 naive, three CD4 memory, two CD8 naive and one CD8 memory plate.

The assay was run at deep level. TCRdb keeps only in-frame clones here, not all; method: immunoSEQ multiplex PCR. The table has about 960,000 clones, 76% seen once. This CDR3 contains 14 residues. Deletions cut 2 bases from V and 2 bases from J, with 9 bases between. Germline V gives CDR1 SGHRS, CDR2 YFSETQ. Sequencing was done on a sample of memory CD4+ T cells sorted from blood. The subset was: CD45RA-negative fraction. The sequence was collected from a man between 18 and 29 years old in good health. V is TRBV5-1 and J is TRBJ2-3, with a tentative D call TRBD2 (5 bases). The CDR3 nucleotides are TGCGCCAGCAGCTTACTAGGGAACACAGATACGCAGTATTTT. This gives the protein CASSLLGNTDTQYF.